Following are 24 T cell receptor beta chains from one sample sequenced in a study of T cell changes during pregnancy in multiple sclerosis. TCRdb's copy holds only in-frame clones and misses some; the assay was immunoSEQ multiplex PCR. This table holds approximately 88,000 clones, roughly 92% found once. The sequencing used peripheral blood, collected in the first trimester of pregnancy. All receptors derive from a female donor with multiple sclerosis, enrolled in a pregnancy study.

The rearrangement links TRBV19 to TRBJ1-5, with D hard to call. V lost 3 bases and J lost 7, with 7 bases in between. The CDR3 has 12 amino acids. The germline V gene has CDR1 LNHDA and CDR2 SQIVND (reference sequence). CDR3 region: CASSIEEQPQHF. The DNA for the CDR3 is TGTGCCAGTAGTATCGAGGAACAGCCCCAGCATTTT.

The rearrangement joins TRBV27 to TRBJ1-2, with TRBD1 as a possible D gene (5 bases). Germline V gives CDR1 MNHEY, CDR2 SMNVEV (reference sequence). The CDR3 consists of 16 residues. Between the trimmed V and J ends, which lost 1 base and 1 base, there was a span of 13 bases. The CDR3 sequence is CASSLFSGDYNYGYTF. The CDR3 region has the DNA TGTGCCAGCAGTTTATTTTCTGGGGACTATAACTATGGCTACACCTTC.

V is TRBV29-1 and J is TRBJ2-5; a weak D match, TRBD2 (5 bases). The germline gives CDR1 SQVTM, CDR2 ANQGSEA. V gave up 0 bases and J gave up 4 bases, with 12 bases separating them. This CDR3 region has 14 residues. As DNA, the CDR3 is TGCAGCGTTGAAGACGGGGATCGGAGAGAGACCCAGTACTTC. Amino acids: CSVEDGDRRETQYF.

This chain connects TRBV6-5 to TRBJ2-1; 9 bases align to TRBD2. This CDR3 is 16 amino acids long. Trimming removed 2 bases from V and 4 bases from J; junction bases left unmatched: 6. Germline V gene data show CDR1 as MNHEY and CDR2 as SVGAGI. The CDR3 loop reads CASSYEAGGSYNEQFF. Here the CDR3 DNA reads TGTGCCAGCAGTTACGAGGCGGGAGGGTCGTACAATGAGCAGTTCTTC.

The chain employs TRBV20-1 and TRBJ2-1, with D hard to call. Trimming pared 4 bases from V and 10 bases from J, leaving 8 bases between. Germline V CDR1 and CDR2: DFQATT, SNEGSKA (reference sequence). CDR3 length: 10 amino acids. The CDR3 DNA follows: TGCAGTGCTATCGCAGTGGAGCAGTTCTTC. This gives the protein CSAIAVEQFF.

This clone was recorded only once. The rearrangement uses TRBV19 and TRBJ2-1, with a tentative D call TRBD1 (5 bases). Germline V lookup: CDR1 LNHDA, CDR2 SQIVND (reference sequence). The CDR3 extends over 14 amino acids. Written as DNA, the CDR3 is TGTGCTTCATCCCAGGGTAGCATCTACAATGAGCAGTTCTTC. This encodes CASSQGSIYNEQFF.

V and J are TRBV7-9 and TRBJ2-2; 11 nucleotides agree with TRBD2. The CDR3 totals 15 residues. Germline assignment: CDR1 SEHNR and CDR2 FQNEAQ (reference sequence). V lost 5 bases and J lost 5; bases outside the gene matches: 4. DNA of the CDR3: TGTGCCAGCAGCACACTAGCGGGGGAAACCGGGGAGCTGTTTTTT. Protein product: CASSTLAGETGELFF.

V is TRBV5-8 and J is TRBJ1-1; tentative D call: TRBD1 (5 bases). The CDR3 length is 13 residues. Deletions cut 0 bases from V and 5 bases from J, with 8 bases between. The germline gives CDR1 SGHTS, CDR2 YDEGEE. CDR3: CASSLVRGTEAFF. CDR3 sequence (DNA): TGTGCCAGCAGCTTGGTCCGGGGGACTGAAGCTTTCTTT.

CDR3 DNA sequence: TGCGCCAGCAGTCCCCCGGGACAGGGGAACACCGGGGAGCTGTTTTTT. The encoded protein is CASSPPGQGNTGELFF. The gene calls are TRBV23-1 and TRBJ2-2; 9 bases are a match to TRBD1. TRBV23-1 has ORF status, its function being uncertain. V gave up 4 bases and J gave up 1 base; unmatched junction bases: 4. This CDR3 is 16 amino acids long.

This clone was seen a few times. The rearrangement links TRBV19 to TRBJ2-1, with 11 bases fitting TRBD1. The CDR3 has 15 amino acids. Germline V gives CDR1 LNHDA, CDR2 SQIVND (reference sequence). J was trimmed by 7 bases and V by 3 bases; bases with no gene match: 5. The CDR3 is CASSMDRGRENEQFF. The CDR3 DNA reads TGTGCCAGTAGTATGGACAGGGGGCGTGAGAATGAGCAGTTCTTC.

The chain employs TRBV4-2 and TRBJ1-5, with a tentative D call TRBD1 (5 bases). The CDR3 spans 13 residues. The V gene's germline CDR1 is LGHNA and CDR2 YNFKEQ. The V end lost 3 bases, the J end lost 4 bases, and 7 bases lay between the germline ends. The CDR3 DNA follows: TGTGCCAGCAGCCAGGACAAGAATCAGCCCCAGCATTTT. Translated, it gives CASSQDKNQPQHF.

V and J are TRBV28 and TRBJ1-2; 9 bases are shared with TRBD1. CDR1 is MDHEN and CDR2 is SYDVKM in the germline V gene. This CDR3 region has 14 residues. With V trimmed by 10 bases and J by 5 bases, 11 bases remained unmatched. The DNA for the CDR3 is TGTGCCACCCCGGTGGACAGGGGAACGTATGGCTACACCTTC. Protein: CATPVDRGTYGYTF.

This CDR3 is CASSGSTGTYGYTF. In DNA, the CDR3 is TGTGCCAGCAGTGGATCGACAGGGACCTATGGCTACACCTTC. V gene TRBV2 combines with J gene TRBJ1-2; TRBD1 matches at 7 bases. The CDR3 is made up of 14 amino acids. Trimming at V came to 4 bases and at J to 4 bases, leaving 6 bases not matched to a gene. Germline V gene sequence: CDR1 SNHLY, CDR2 FYNNEI.

This clone was seen more than once but under ten times. The chain combines TRBV29-1 with TRBJ2-1; D unclear. The length of the CDR3 is 14 residues. The V gene lost 3 bases and the J gene lost 4 bases, with 13 bases spanning the gap. Germline V gene data show CDR1 as SQVTM and CDR2 as ANQGSEA. The CDR3 DNA reads TGCAGCGTTGATGGCACATATCTTTACAATGAGCAGTTCTTC. As protein: CSVDGTYLYNEQFF.

V gene TRBV19 combines with J gene TRBJ2-3, with D possibly matching TRBD2 (5 bases). Germline V gene lookup returns CDR1 LNHDA and CDR2 SQIVND (reference sequence). The CDR3 has 12 amino acids. Trimming removed 10 bases from V and 5 bases from J, with 13 bases in between. The CDR3 DNA sequence: TGTGCCACCCGACGAGGGTTAGATACGCAGTATTTT. As protein: CATRRGLDTQYF.

This sequence joins TRBV28 and TRBJ1-5; D remains ambiguous. The CDR3 extends over 12 amino acids. Trimming removed 9 bases from V and 4 bases from J, with 10 bases in between. Per the germline V gene, CDR1 is MDHEN and CDR2 is SYDVKM. The CDR3 DNA sequence: TGTGCCAGTCGTGGGCCAAATCAGCCCCAGCATTTT. Amino acid sequence: CASRGPNQPQHF.

The chain uses TRBV2 and TRBJ2-3; 7 bases map to TRBD2. With 0 bases clipped from V and 6 bases from J, the junction kept 6 bases outside the gene matches. Germline CDR1 SNHLY, CDR2 FYNNEI. This CDR3 has 15 residues. This CDR3 reads CASSEAGRGEDTQYF. The CDR3 bases are TGTGCCAGCAGTGAAGCGGGGAGGGGTGAGGATACGCAGTATTTT.

This clone was detected only once. The chain links TRBV29-1 to TRBJ2-1; 8 nucleotides agree with TRBD2. Germline values: CDR1 SQVTM, CDR2 ANQGSEA. The CDR3 sequence is 14 residues long. The CDR3: CAFYGTSSYNEQFF. The CDR3 region has the DNA TGCGCTTTTTACGGGACTAGCTCCTACAATGAGCAGTTCTTC.

The chain is built from TRBV29-1 and TRBJ2-3; 8 positions agree with TRBD2. Germline CDR1 reads SQVTM; CDR2 reads ANQGSEA. J gave up 2 bases and V 1 base, and 8 bases lay outside the gene matches. The CDR3 has 16 amino acids. The CDR3 DNA reads TGCAGCGTTGAAGGGTGGCAGCGGGGGAACACAGATACGCAGTATTTT. This translates into CSVEGWQRGNTDTQYF.

This rearrangement joins TRBV5-1 to TRBJ2-1, with D hard to call. Trimming cost V 2 bases and J 4 bases, with 16 bases left between them. Germline values: CDR1 SGHRS, CDR2 YFSETQ. The CDR3 contains 16 residues. CDR3 sequence reads: CASSLRSRPEYNEQFF. In nucleotides, the CDR3 is TGCGCCAGCAGCTTACGTTCTCGCCCAGAATACAATGAGCAGTTCTTC. The full variable domain, rest sourced from reference TRBV5-1 and TRBJ2-1, is KAGVTQTPRYLIKTRGQQVTLSCSPISGHRSVSWYQQTPGQGLQFLFEYFSETQRNKGNFPGRFSGRQFSNSRSEMNVSTLELGDSALYLCASSLRSRPEYNEQFFGPGTRLTVL.

The chain recombines TRBV4-1 with TRBJ2-3, with 13 bases lining up with TRBD2. Germline assignment: CDR1 MGHRA and CDR2 YSYEKL. CDR3 length: 17 residues. V shed 5 bases, J shed 9 bases, and the junction held 14 bases outside the gene matches. The CDR3 bases are TGCGCCAGCAGCTTAGGCTTCACTGGACTAGCGGGAGACACGCAGTATTTT. Translating gives CASSLGFTGLAGDTQYF.

V is TRBV19 and J is TRBJ1-2; 9 bases are shared with TRBD1. This CDR3 has 18 residues. V was pared by 4 bases and J by 4 bases, with 16 bases of the junction left unmatched. Germline CDR1 LNHDA, CDR2 SQIVND (reference sequence). The CDR3 DNA sequence: TGTGCCAGTAGTAATCGGAGGACAGGGGTCCACCGCAGCTATGGCTACACCTTC. Amino acids: CASSNRRTGVHRSYGYTF.

CDR3 sequence: CASSQAFRIGQPQHF. The CDR3, as DNA: TGTGCCAGCAGCCAAGCTTTTAGGATCGGGCAGCCCCAGCATTTT. The V call is TRBV4-2, the J call TRBJ1-5, with D uncertain. Trimming cost V 1 base and J 7 bases, with 14 bases left between them. Germline CDR1 is LGHNA and CDR2 is YNFKEQ. This CDR3 region has 15 residues.

The chain links TRBV21-1 to TRBJ2-5; the table's D gene call, TRBD1, was not cross checked with the DNA. TRBV21-1 is labeled a pseudogene. This CDR3 is built from 16 residues. The CDR3 nucleotides read TGTGCCAGCAGCAACCCCCCGGACAGGGACCAAGAGACCCAGTACTTC. This sequence encodes CASSNPPDRDQETQYF.